Below are 11 T cell receptor beta chains sequenced from a single sample in a study (dated by TCRdb to 2016 to 2017). Libraries were built with RT-PCR. Instrument on record: Illumina MiSeq. The public reads were quality trimmed at Q25 with fastp and then assembled into clones with MiXCR by TCRdb, keeping productive beta chains. Entries that share a CDR3 protein sequence are merged under the most common genes and DNA. For this sample there are 1,100 to 1,500 distinct CDR3 sequences; around 32% appear just once. The ten largest clonotypes hold more than 9.5% of the sample. Sample: memory CD4+ T cells from salivary gland. All receptors derive from a female donor with primary Sjogren's syndrome.

In this sample, this clonotype is medium-sized. The rearrangement uses TRBV20-1 and TRBJ2-2; D may be TRBD1 or TRBD2 (5 bases each). The CDR3 runs to 16 residues. Trimming took off 5 bases at V and 0 bases at J, with 16 bases between the two ends. Germline lookup yields CDR1 DFQATT and CDR2 SNEGSKA (reference sequence). The CDR3 region is CSALGVEAANTGELFF. The CDR3 DNA reads TGCAGTGCTTTGGGGGTGGAGGCGGCGAACACCGGGGAGCTGTTTTTT.

The chain recombines TRBV5-1 with TRBJ1-1, with D uncertain. CDR3 length: 13 amino acids. The germline V gene encodes CDR1 SGHRS and CDR2 YFSETQ. CDR3 region: CVSSSTRNTEAFF. CDR3 sequence (DNA): TGCGTTAGCAGCTCAACTCGGAACACTGAAGCTTTCTTT.

The chain links TRBV7-2 to TRBJ2-3; 7 nucleotides align to TRBD2. The CDR3 totals 14 residues. The trim removed 4 bases at V and 4 bases at J, leaving 5 bases unmatched. Germline V CDR1 and CDR2: SGHTA, FQGNSA. The CDR3 DNA is TGTGCCAGCAGCTCCGGGAGGCCCCCAGATACGCAGTATTTT. This codes for CASSSGRPPDTQYF. Supplemented by reference TRBV7-2 and TRBJ2-3, the full variable domain reads GAGVSQSPSNKVTEKGKDVELRCDPISGHTALYWYRQSLGQGLEFLIYFQGNSAPDKSGLPSDRFSAERTGGSVSTLTIQRTQQEDSAVYLCASSSGRPPDTQYFGPGTRLTVL.

This clonotype is large. This chain links TRBV29-1 with TRBJ2-3; 8 nucleotides line up with TRBD1. The CDR3 spans 16 residues. Germline CDR1 and CDR2: SQVTM and ANQGSEA. V shed 4 bases and J 2 bases; nucleotides not matched to a gene: 11. This CDR3 is CSVGPGTGGYTDTQYF. The CDR3 DNA sequence: TGCAGCGTTGGGCCCGGGACAGGTGGTTACACAGATACGCAGTATTTT.

V is TRBV6-2 or TRBV6-3 and J is TRBJ1-5; perhaps TRBD1 as D (6 bases). Trimming stripped 5 bases from V and 5 bases from J, with 13 bases between. Germline V gives CDR1 MNHEY, CDR2 SVGEGT. The CDR3 contains 14 residues. The CDR3 here is CASSLHREDQPQHF. The CDR3 nucleotides are TGTGCCAGCAGTCTCCACAGGGAGGATCAGCCCCAGCATTTT.

Within the sample, this clonotype is medium-sized. The chain is built from TRBV5-1 and TRBJ2-7; the D gene is possibly TRBD1 (6 bases). Germline V gene lookup returns CDR1 SGHRS and CDR2 YFSETQ. V shed 0 bases and J shed 2 bases, with 9 bases lying between them. CDR3 length: 14 amino acids. The CDR3 DNA is TGCGCCAGCAGCTTGGGAGGACAGCCCTACGAGCAGTACTTC. It encodes CASSLGGQPYEQYF.

Note on this clonotype: This likely comes from a read error, as the CDR3 has no conserved phenylalanine or tryptophan at its end. The DNA is left out, because the CDR3 cannot be placed on it with certainty; the CDR3 is given as TCRdb lists it. The chain joins TRBV7-2 to TRBJ1-4. Per germline, CDR1 SGHTA and CDR2 FQGNSA. The length of the CDR3 is 14 amino acids, counting both ends. This chain's CDR3 is CASSLARGPEKRVL.

Sample share makes this clonotype medium-sized. This chain joins TRBV20-1 and TRBJ2-3, with D possibly matching TRBD2 (7 bases). CDR1 and CDR2 (germline): DFQATT, SNEGSKA (reference sequence). There are 15 residues in the CDR3. The CDR3 loop reads CSVPRGGTFTDTQYF. CDR3 in DNA: TGCAGCGTCCCGAGGGGGGGGACCTTCACAGATACGCAGTATTTT.

This clonotype is labeled large (0.1 to 1%). This chain connects TRBV12-3 or TRBV12-4 to TRBJ2-3, with D possibly TRBD1 on 5 matching bases. CDR3 length equals 16 residues. Trimming removed 3 bases at V and 2 bases at J, with 15 bases between. CDR3 protein: CASSLVGQPDTDTQYF. CDR3 sequence (DNA): TGTGCCAGCAGTTTGGTCGGACAACCCGACACAGATACGCAGTATTTT.

The chain joins TRBV18 to TRBJ1-1; D is uncertain. This CDR3 comprises 13 residues. Trimming removed 2 bases at V and 10 bases at J, with 14 bases between. Per germline, CDR1 KGHSH and CDR2 LQKENI. For the CDR3, the DNA is TGTGCCAGCTCACCAATTGACGAGGGTGTAGCTTTCTTT. As protein: CASSPIDEGVAFF. Together with reference TRBV18 and TRBJ1-1, the CDR3 gives the full variable domain: NAGVMQNPRHLVRRRGQEARLRCSPMKGHSHVYWYRQLPEEGLKFMVYLQKENIIDESGMPKERFSAEFPKEGPSILRIQQVVRGDSAAYFCASSPIDEGVAFFGQGTRLTVV.

This clonotype is judged medium-sized. The V gene is TRBV7-2, the J gene TRBJ1-1, with TRBD1 as a possible D gene (6 bases). CDR1 and CDR2 (germline): SGHTA, FQGNSA. The CDR3 has 13 amino acids. V was shortened by 5 bases and J by 5 bases, with 12 bases between the two germline ends. CDR3: CASSEQGGTEAFF. CDR3 DNA: TGTGCCAGCAGCGAACAGGGAGGGACTGAAGCTTTCTTT.